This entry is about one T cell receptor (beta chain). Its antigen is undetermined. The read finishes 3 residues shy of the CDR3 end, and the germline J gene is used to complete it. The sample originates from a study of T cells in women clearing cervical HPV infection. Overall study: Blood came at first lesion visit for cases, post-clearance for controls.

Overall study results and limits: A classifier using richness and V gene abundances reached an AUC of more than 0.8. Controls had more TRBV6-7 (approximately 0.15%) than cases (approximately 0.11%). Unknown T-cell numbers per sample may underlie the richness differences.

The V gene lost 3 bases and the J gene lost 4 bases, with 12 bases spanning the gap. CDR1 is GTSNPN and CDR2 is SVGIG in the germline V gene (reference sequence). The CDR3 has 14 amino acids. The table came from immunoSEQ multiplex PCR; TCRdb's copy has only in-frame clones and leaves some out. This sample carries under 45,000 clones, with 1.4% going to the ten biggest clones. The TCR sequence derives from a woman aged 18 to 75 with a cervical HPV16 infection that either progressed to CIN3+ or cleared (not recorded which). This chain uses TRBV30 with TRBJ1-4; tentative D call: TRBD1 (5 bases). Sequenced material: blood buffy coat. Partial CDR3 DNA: TGTGCCTGGAGCCTCGGACAAGTTAATGAAAAA. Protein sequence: CAWSLGQVNEK. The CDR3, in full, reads CAWSLGQVNEKLFF. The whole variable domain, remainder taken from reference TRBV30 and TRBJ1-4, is SQTIHQWPATLVQPVGSPLSLECTVEGTSNPNLYWYRQAAGRGLQLLFYSVGIGQISSEVPQNLSASRPQDRQFILSSKKLLLSDSGFYLCAWSLGQVNEKLFFGSGTQLSVL.